One and the same sample provided the 21 T cell receptor beta chains below, sequenced in a study of blood T cells in healthy people across ages. A second roughly 6 to 12 cycle PCR used barcoded and J-beta primers. TCRdb re-analysed the 5' RACE reads in MiXCR, keeping a single row per CDR3 protein. Among about 670,000 distinct CDR3 sequences listed, 40% to 65% were seen once. Material: blood. Receptor source: a woman older than 75 in good health.

This clonotype was seen many times. The chain is built from TRBV10-3 and TRBJ2-7; TRBD1 matches 7 bases. The V segment lost 8 bases and the J segment 2 bases; nucleotides outside the gene matches: 6. The CDR3 spans 13 residues. Germline lookup yields CDR1 ENHRY and CDR2 SYGVKD. CDR3 sequence (DNA): TGTGCCATCGCCCGGGACAGTCCCTACGAGCAGTACTTC. This codes for CAIARDSPYEQYF.

This chain links TRBV20-1 with TRBJ1-2; TRBD1 aligns across 7 bases. CDR3 length: 14 residues. Germline trimming cut 6 bases from V and 4 bases from J; bases unmatched to any gene: 11. Per germline, CDR1 DFQATT and CDR2 SNEGSKA (reference sequence). The DNA for the CDR3 is TGCAGTGCCCCAAGGGGGACAGTGGGCTATGGCTACACCTTC. It translates to CSAPRGTVGYGYTF.

This clonotype appeared a few times. The chain is built from TRBV29-1 and TRBJ2-7; no definite D call. There are 12 residues in the CDR3. Trimming took 1 base from V and 6 from J, leaving 10 bases between them. Germline-derived CDR1 and CDR2 are SQVTM and ANQGSEA. In nucleotides, the CDR3 is TGCAGCGTTGAAGCCGTGGGTCGCGAGCAGTACTTC. Protein sequence: CSVEAVGREQYF.

This clonotype has ten or more counts. The gene calls are TRBV12-3 or TRBV12-4 and TRBJ1-1; D not certain. V was shortened by 6 bases and J by 1 base, with 12 bases between the two germline ends. CDR3 length: 14 amino acids. The chain's CDR3 is CASSYPYRNTEAFF. CDR3 bases: TGTGCCAGCAGCTACCCCTACAGGAACACTGAAGCTTTCTTT.

Many counts were recorded for this clonotype. The chain combines TRBV2 with TRBJ2-5, with TRBD2 as a possible D gene (6 bases). Deletions cut 7 bases from V and 2 bases from J, with 17 bases between. The CDR3 runs 15 residues. Germline V lookup: CDR1 SNHLY, CDR2 FYNNEI. The CDR3 nucleotides are TGTGCCAGCAATATAAGGGACTGGCTACAAGAGACCCAGTACTTC. Translation gives CASNIRDWLQETQYF.

Comments on this clonotype: One end of the junction fails to match germline, which may point to a read error. V and J are TRBV3-1 and TRBJ2-4; D is undetermined. Germline CDR1 and CDR2: LGHDT and YNNKEL (reference sequence). The CDR3 consists of 17 residues. The CDR3 nucleotides read TGTGCCAGCAGCCACGCCCTCTCGGGTTTGACCAAAAACGTTCAGTACTTC. This gives the protein CASSHALSGLTKNVQYF. The variable domain in full, with the rest retrieved from reference TRBV3-1 and TRBJ2-4, is DTAVSQTPKYLVTQMGNDKSIKCEQNLGHDTMYWYKQDSKKFLKIMFSYNNKELIINETVPNRFSPKSPDKAHLNLHINSLELGDSAVYFCASSHALSGLTKNVQYFGAGTRLSVL.

Many counts were recorded for this clonotype. V and J are TRBV7-3 and TRBJ2-3; possibly TRBD1 or TRBD2 for D (6 bases each). Looked up from germline, CDR1 is SGHTA and CDR2 is FQGTGA. Trimming removed 6 bases at V and 4 bases at J, with 23 bases between. The CDR3 is 17 amino acids. The CDR3 loop is CASSPRGRGANSDTQYF. CDR3 coding DNA: TGTGCCAGCAGTCCCAGGGGAAGGGGGGCTAACTCAGATACGCAGTATTTT.

This clonotype showed up just a few times. V gene TRBV12-3 or TRBV12-4 combines with J gene TRBJ2-7, with D perhaps being TRBD1 or TRBD2 (5 bases each). The CDR3 has 13 amino acids. Trimming removed 6 bases from V and 6 bases from J, with 15 bases in between. The CDR3 coding sequence is TGTGCCAGCAGATCCGTAGGGACGCCCGAGCAGTACTTC. It yields the protein CASRSVGTPEQYF.

The rearrangement uses TRBV12-3 or TRBV12-4 and TRBJ1-1; D is possibly TRBD1 (6 bases). The ends were cut back, 6 bases at V and 7 bases at J, with 24 bases in the middle. CDR3 length: 16 amino acids. This CDR3 reads CASSPLTGASNGEAFF. DNA of the CDR3: TGTGCCAGCAGCCCCCTGACAGGAGCTAGTAACGGTGAAGCTTTCTTT.

This clonotype was counted only a few times. This chain links TRBV5-1 with TRBJ1-2; no definite D call. Germline lookup yields CDR1 SGHRS and CDR2 YFSETQ. The V gene lost 0 bases and the J gene lost 6 bases, with 12 bases spanning the gap. The CDR3 has 14 residues. CDR3 in amino acids: CASSLALTYDGYTF. In DNA, the CDR3 is TGCGCCAGCAGCTTGGCCCTGACATACGATGGCTACACCTTC.

This clonotype occurred once. The chain recombines TRBV14 with TRBJ1-6; D remains unclear. V dropped 1 base and J dropped 14 bases, with 9 bases sitting between them. CDR1 and CDR2 from the germline V gene are SGHDN and FVKESK. This CDR3 has 12 amino acids. The CDR3 DNA reads TGTGCCAGCAGCCAAGCGGGCTATACCCTCCACTTT. Translating it yields CASSQAGYTLHF.

The gene calls are TRBV12-3 or TRBV12-4 and TRBJ2-7; D gene uncertain. Between the trimmed V and J ends, which lost 5 bases and 4 bases, there was a span of 9 bases. The CDR3 length is 12 residues. The CDR3 nucleotides are TGTGCCAGCAGTCCAGAGGAATACGAGCAGTACTTC. This gives the protein CASSPEEYEQYF.

J is TRBJ2-4 and V is TRBV6-5; D may be TRBD2 (6 bases). The CDR3 loop spans 16 amino acids. Germline CDR1 reads MNHEY; CDR2 reads SVGAGI. V shed 2 bases and J shed 0 bases, with 11 bases lying between them. In nucleotides, the CDR3 is TGTGCCAGCAGTTACCGGACTACCTTAGCCAAAAACATTCAGTACTTC. It yields the protein CASSYRTTLAKNIQYF.

This clonotype has more than one count but fewer than ten. This sequence joins TRBV10-3 and TRBJ2-2, with 7 nucleotides matching TRBD1. CDR1 and CDR2 from the germline V gene are ENHRY and SYGVKD. This CDR3 has 16 residues. Germline trimming cut 2 bases from V and 5 bases from J; bases unmatched to any gene: 8. The CDR3 region is CAISEPLGRGTGELFF. CDR3 bases: TGTGCCATCAGTGAGCCCCTCGGCAGGGGGACCGGGGAGCTGTTTTTT.

As to this clonotype: The germline gene is not matched at one end of the junction; a read error may be the cause. The rearrangement uses TRBV5-6 and TRBJ1-2, with D possibly being TRBD1 (5 bases). Germline V gene data show CDR1 as SGHDT and CDR2 as YYEEEE. This CDR3 is built from 13 residues. CDR3 in amino acids: CASSLDRFYGNTF. As DNA, the CDR3 is TGTGCCAGCAGCTTGGACAGGTTCTATGGCAACACCTTC.

Comments on this clonotype: A single base separates this from a much larger clone, so it may be a read error. This CDR3 reads CASSQLAGANKQFF. The CDR3 DNA sequence: TGTGCCAGCAGCCAGCTAGCGGGAGCCAATAAGCAGTTCTTC. The rearrangement links TRBV3-1 to TRBJ2-1, with 10 bases lining up with TRBD2. The CDR3 extends over 14 amino acids. The germline V gene encodes CDR1 LGHDT and CDR2 YNNKEL (reference sequence).

This clonotype has a count of ten or more. The chain couples TRBV29-1 to TRBJ2-7, with TRBD1 as a possible D gene (7 bases). This CDR3 is built from 11 residues. Germline V gene data show CDR1 as SQVTM and CDR2 as ANQGSEA. The V and J ends lost 6 bases and 6 bases respectively, with 12 bases between them. This chain's CDR3 is CSVRQGGEQYF. DNA for the CDR3: TGCAGCGTCCGCCAGGGGGGCGAGCAGTACTTC.

The chain has TRBV27 and TRBJ2-1; D gene ambiguous. The CDR3 is made up of 14 amino acids. Trimming removed 6 bases at V and 5 bases at J, with 14 bases between. Germline V CDR1 and CDR2: MNHEY, SMNVEV (reference sequence). The CDR3 reads CASRPSGPDNEQFF. The CDR3 DNA reads as TGTGCCAGCAGGCCTAGTGGGCCAGACAATGAGCAGTTCTTC.

This sequence joins TRBV5-1 and TRBJ2-5; D unresolved. This CDR3 contains 17 residues. Trimming took off 3 bases at V and 11 bases at J, with 29 bases between the two ends. Germline values: CDR1 SGHRS, CDR2 YFSETQ. CDR3 in amino acids: CASSSGKTGPPYNEQYF. The CDR3 nucleotides read TGCGCCAGCAGCTCCGGAAAAACCGGACCCCCCTACAATGAGCAGTACTTC.

This clonotype came up many times. This sequence joins TRBV20-1 and TRBJ2-4; a possible D gene is TRBD2 (6 bases). Germline CDR1 is DFQATT and CDR2 is SNEGSKA (reference sequence). V lost 3 bases and J 3 bases, leaving 12 bases between the germline ends. CDR3 length equals 14 residues. Here the CDR3 DNA reads TGCAGTGCTAGCCCCGCGGGGAACAAAAACATTCAGTACTTC. This translates into CSASPAGNKNIQYF.

The chain joins TRBV7-6 to TRBJ2-5; D is undetermined. The V end was cut by 1 base, the J end by 7 bases, with 13 bases between. This CDR3 has 14 amino acids. Germline CDR1 is SGHVS and CDR2 is FNYEAQ. The CDR3, as DNA: TGTGCCAGCAGCTTAGTATATCCGATGGGGACCCAGTACTTC. The encoded protein is CASSLVYPMGTQYF.